Described below is a single T cell receptor (beta chain) sequence and its context. The ends were cut back, 1 base at V and 1 base at J, with 10 bases in the middle. CDR1 and CDR2 from the germline V gene are SGHNT and YENEEA. This CDR3 has 15 amino acids. This entry comes from a study of T cells after posttransplantation cyclophosphamide. Profiling relied on immunoSEQ multiplex PCR, and the TCRdb table lists in-frame clones only, not all of them. The sample carries around 66,000 clones, approximately 92% recorded once. The material sequenced was PBMCs. This TCR was sampled from a woman aged 30 to 39 in good health and a related stem cell transplant donor. This rearrangement joins TRBV11-3 to TRBJ1-1; no reliable D call. The CDR3 loop is CASSLGGTANTEAFF. The CDR3 nucleotides are TGTGCCAGCAGCTTAGGGGGAACGGCGAACACTGAAGCTTTCTTT.